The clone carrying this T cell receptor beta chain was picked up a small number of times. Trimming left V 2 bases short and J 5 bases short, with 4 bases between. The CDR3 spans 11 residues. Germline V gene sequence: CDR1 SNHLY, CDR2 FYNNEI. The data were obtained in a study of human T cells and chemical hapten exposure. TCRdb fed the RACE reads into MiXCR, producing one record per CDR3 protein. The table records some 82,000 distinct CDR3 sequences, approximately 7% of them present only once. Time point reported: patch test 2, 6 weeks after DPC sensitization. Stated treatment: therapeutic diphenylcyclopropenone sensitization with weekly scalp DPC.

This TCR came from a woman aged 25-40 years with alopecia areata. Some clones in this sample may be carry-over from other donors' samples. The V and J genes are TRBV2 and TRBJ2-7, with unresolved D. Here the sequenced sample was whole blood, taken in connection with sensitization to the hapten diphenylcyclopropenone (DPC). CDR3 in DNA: TGTGCCAGCAGTGAAAGGGACGAGCAGTACTTC. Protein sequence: CASSERDEQYF.